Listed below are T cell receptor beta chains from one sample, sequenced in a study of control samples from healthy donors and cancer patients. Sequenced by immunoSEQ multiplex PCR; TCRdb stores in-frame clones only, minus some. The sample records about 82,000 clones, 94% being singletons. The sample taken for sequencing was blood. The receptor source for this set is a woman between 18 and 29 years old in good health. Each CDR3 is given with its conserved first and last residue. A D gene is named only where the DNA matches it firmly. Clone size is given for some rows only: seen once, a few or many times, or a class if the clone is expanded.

CDR3aa: CASSLLDRPMNTEAFF
CDR3nt: TGTGCCAGCAGTTTACTCGACAGGCCGATGAACACTGAAGCTTTCTTT
len: 16
abundance: -
d_gene: -
j_gene: TRBJ1-1
v_gene: TRBV28

CDR3aa: CASRQSYEQYF
CDR3nt: TGTGCCAGCAGGCAATCCTACGAGCAGTACTTC
len: 11
abundance: -
d_gene: -
j_gene: TRBJ2-7
v_gene: TRBV6-6

CDR3aa: CASSYSTVSNQPQHF
CDR3nt: TGTGCCAGCAGTTACTCGACGGTAAGCAATCAGCCCCAGCATTTT
len: 15
abundance: -
d_gene: -
j_gene: TRBJ1-5
v_gene: TRBV6-2/TRBV6-3

CDR3aa: CASRGQEETQYF
CDR3nt: TGTGCCAGCAGGGGACAGGAAGAGACCCAGTACTTC
len: 12
abundance: -
d_gene: TRBD1
j_gene: TRBJ2-5
v_gene: TRBV12-3/TRBV12-4

CDR3aa: CATRGNPGELFF
CDR3nt: TGTGCCACGCGGGGGAATCCCGGGGAGCTGTTTTTT
len: 12
abundance: -
d_gene: TRBD2
j_gene: TRBJ2-2
v_gene: TRBV28

CDR3aa: CASRQPGGSNNEQFF
CDR3nt: TGTGCCAGCAGGCAACCAGGGGGCTCTAACAATGAGCAGTTCTTC
len: 15
abundance: -
d_gene: TRBD1
j_gene: TRBJ2-1
v_gene: TRBV7-8

CDR3aa: CASSVFVSGANTGELFF
CDR3nt: TGTGCCAGCAGTGTGTTTGTTAGCGGGGCGAACACCGGGGAGCTGTTTTTT
len: 17
abundance: -
d_gene: TRBD2
j_gene: TRBJ2-2
v_gene: TRBV6-4

CDR3aa: CASSTGQGLYEQYF
CDR3nt: TGTGCCAGCAGTACGGGACAGGGGCTGTACGAGCAGTACTTC
len: 14
abundance: once
d_gene: TRBD1
j_gene: TRBJ2-7
v_gene: TRBV6-5

CDR3aa: CATRLGLNTEAFF
CDR3nt: TGTGCCACCAGACTAGGGTTGAACACTGAAGCTTTCTTT
len: 13
abundance: -
d_gene: -
j_gene: TRBJ1-1
v_gene: TRBV7-2

CDR3aa: CASSQGTGDQETQYF
CDR3nt: TGTGCCAGCAGCCAAGGGACAGGGGATCAAGAGACCCAGTACTTC
len: 15
abundance: -
d_gene: TRBD1
j_gene: TRBJ2-5
v_gene: TRBV3-1/TRBV3-2

CDR3aa: CASSPEQGGSYNEQFF
CDR3nt: TGCGCCAGCAGCCCAGAACAGGGAGGCTCCTACAATGAGCAGTTCTTC
len: 16
abundance: -
d_gene: -
j_gene: TRBJ2-1
v_gene: TRBV4-3

CDR3aa: CASSPVERLADTQYF
CDR3nt: TGTGCCAGCAGTCCGGTGGAGCGTCTGGCAGATACGCAGTATTTT
len: 15
abundance: -
d_gene: -
j_gene: TRBJ2-3
v_gene: TRBV3-1/TRBV3-2